The 2 T cell receptor beta chains below were found in one sample sequenced in a study of shared T cell receptors in the human thymus. The table came from immunoSEQ multiplex PCR; TCRdb's copy has only in-frame clones and leaves some out. This table holds 500,000 to 550,000 clones, 78% found once. This sample also belongs to another study, concerning human thymus T cells.

The sequencing sample was made of thymocytes. These receptors were taken from a boy younger than two with a congenital heart defect.

The V gene is TRBV4-1, the J gene TRBJ2-1; 8 nucleotides align to TRBD1. Germline CDR1 and CDR2: MGHRA and YSYEKL. V dropped 0 bases and J dropped 0; count of bases not matched to a gene: 7. This CDR3 region has 18 residues. The CDR3 DNA sequence: TGCGCCAGCAGCCAAGATGGGTTGACAGGGGTCTCCTACAATGAGCAGTTCTTC. Amino acid sequence: CASSQDGLTGVSYNEQFF.

The rearrangement links TRBV10-2 to TRBJ2-7, with TRBD1 as a possible D gene (5 bases). Germline CDR1 reads WSHSY; CDR2 reads SAAADI. This CDR3 is 13 amino acids long. V lost 6 bases and J lost 0, with 9 bases in between. The CDR3 loop reads CASRMDTSYEQYF. The CDR3 region has the DNA TGCGCCAGCAGGATGGACACCTCCTACGAGCAGTACTTC.